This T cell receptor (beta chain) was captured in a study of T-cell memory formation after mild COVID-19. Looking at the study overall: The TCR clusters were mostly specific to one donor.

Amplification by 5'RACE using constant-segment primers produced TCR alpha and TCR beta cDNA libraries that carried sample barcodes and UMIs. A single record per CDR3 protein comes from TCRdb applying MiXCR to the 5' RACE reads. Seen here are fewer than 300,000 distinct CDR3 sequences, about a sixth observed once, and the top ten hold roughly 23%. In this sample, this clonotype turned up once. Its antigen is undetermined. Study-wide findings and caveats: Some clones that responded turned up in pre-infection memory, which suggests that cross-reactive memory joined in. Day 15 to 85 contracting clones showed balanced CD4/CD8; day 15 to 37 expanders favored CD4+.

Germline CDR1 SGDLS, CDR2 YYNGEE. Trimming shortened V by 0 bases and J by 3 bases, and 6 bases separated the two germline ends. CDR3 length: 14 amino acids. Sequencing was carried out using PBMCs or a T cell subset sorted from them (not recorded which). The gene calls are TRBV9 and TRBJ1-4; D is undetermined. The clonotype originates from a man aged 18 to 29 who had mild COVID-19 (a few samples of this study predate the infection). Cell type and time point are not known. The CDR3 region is CASSVGGPNEKLFF. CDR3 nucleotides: TGTGCCAGCAGCGTAGGGGGTCCTAATGAAAAACTGTTTTTT.